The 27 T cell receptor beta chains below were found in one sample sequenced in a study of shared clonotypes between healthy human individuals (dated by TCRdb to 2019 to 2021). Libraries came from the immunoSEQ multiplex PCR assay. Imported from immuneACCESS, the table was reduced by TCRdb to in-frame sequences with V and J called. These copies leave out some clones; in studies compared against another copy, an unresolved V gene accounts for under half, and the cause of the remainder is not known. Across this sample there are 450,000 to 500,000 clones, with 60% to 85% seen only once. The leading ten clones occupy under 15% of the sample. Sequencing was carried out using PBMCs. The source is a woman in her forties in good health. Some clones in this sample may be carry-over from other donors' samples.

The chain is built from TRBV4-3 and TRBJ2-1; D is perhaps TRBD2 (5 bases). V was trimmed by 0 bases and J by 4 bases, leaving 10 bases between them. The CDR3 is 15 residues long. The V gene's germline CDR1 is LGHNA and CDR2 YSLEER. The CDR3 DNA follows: TGCGCCAGCAGCCAAGAGGGCCTAGCTTACAATGAGCAGTTCTTC. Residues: CASSQEGLAYNEQFF.

CDR3 bases: TGTGCCAGCAGCTCCCAAAGGGGGGGGACTGAAGCTTTCTTT. This sequence encodes CASSSQRGGTEAFF. The V and J genes are TRBV7-6 and TRBJ1-1, with D possibly being TRBD1 (6 bases). Germline values: CDR1 SGHVS, CDR2 FNYEAQ. V lost 4 bases and J lost 5, with 14 bases in between. This CDR3 is built from 14 residues.

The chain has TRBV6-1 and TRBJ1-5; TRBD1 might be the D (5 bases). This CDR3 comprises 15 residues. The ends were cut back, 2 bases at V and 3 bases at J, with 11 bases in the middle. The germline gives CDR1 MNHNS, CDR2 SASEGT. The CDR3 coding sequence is TGTGCCAGCAGTGAATTGGGGGTGGCCAATCAGCCCCAGCATTTT. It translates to CASSELGVANQPQHF.

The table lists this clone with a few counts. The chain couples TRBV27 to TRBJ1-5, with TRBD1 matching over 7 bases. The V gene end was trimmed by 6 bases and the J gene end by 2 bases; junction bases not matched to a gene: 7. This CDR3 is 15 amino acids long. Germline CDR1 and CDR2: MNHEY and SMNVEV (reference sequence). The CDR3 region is CASSKGTGGNQPQHF. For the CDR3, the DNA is TGTGCCAGCAGCAAAGGAACAGGGGGCAATCAGCCCCAGCATTTT.

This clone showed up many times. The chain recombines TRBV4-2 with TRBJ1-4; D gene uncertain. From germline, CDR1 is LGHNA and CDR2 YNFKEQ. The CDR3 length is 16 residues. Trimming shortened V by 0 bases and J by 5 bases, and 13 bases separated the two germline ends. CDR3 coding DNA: TGTGCCAGCAGCCAAGAGCAGTCTCTATTAAATGAAAAACTGTTTTTT. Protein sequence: CASSQEQSLLNEKLFF.

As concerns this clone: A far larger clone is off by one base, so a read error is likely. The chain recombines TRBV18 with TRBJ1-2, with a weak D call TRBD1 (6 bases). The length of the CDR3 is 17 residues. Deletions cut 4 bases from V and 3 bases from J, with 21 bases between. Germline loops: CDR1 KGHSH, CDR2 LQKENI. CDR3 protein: CASSRTGLSQGYYGYTF. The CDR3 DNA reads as TGTGCCAGCTCACGAACAGGGCTCTCCCAGGGCTACTATGGCTACACCTTC.

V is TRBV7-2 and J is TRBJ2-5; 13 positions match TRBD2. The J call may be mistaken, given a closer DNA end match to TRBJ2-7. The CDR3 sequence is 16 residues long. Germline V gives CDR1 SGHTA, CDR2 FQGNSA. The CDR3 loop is CASSWGLAGLWYEQYF. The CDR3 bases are TGTGCCAGCAGCTGGGGACTAGCGGGACTTTGGTACGAGCAGTACTTC.

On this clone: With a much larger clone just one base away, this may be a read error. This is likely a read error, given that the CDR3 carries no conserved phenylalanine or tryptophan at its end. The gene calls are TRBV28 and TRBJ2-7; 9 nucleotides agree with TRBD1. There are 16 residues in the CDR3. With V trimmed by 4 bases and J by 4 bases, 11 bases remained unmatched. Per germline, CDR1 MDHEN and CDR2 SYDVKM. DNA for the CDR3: TGTGCCAGCAGTTCTGTTTCGGGACAGGGATGGTACGAGCAGTACTCC. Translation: CASSSVSGQGWYEQYS.

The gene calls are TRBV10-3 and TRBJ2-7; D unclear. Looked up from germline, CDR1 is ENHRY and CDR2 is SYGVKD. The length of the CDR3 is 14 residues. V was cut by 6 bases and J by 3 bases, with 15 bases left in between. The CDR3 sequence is CAISSLGTVYEQYF. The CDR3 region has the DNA TGTGCCATCAGCTCCTTGGGAACGGTCTACGAGCAGTACTTC.

In nucleotides, the CDR3 is TGTGCCAGCAGCTTAATTCAGGTTTTGGGCTCTGGGGCCAACGTCCTGACTTTC. This sequence encodes CASSLIQVLGSGANVLTF. The chain employs TRBV7-9 and TRBJ2-6; D uncertain. The ends were cut back, 2 bases at V and 0 bases at J, with 14 bases in the middle. This CDR3 contains 18 residues. Germline-derived CDR1 and CDR2 are SEHNR and FQNEAQ (reference sequence).

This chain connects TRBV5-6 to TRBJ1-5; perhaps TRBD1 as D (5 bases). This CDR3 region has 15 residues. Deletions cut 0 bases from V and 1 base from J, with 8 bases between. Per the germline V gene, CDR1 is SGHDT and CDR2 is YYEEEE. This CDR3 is CASSLGWGSNQPQHF. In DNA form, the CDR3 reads TGTGCCAGCAGCTTGGGGTGGGGGAGCAATCAGCCCCAGCATTTT.

The CDR3 DNA sequence: TGTGCCAGCAGCGTAGACCAGTTAGTCGCTGGAAACACCATATATTTT. Protein: CASSVDQLVAGNTIYF. The chain combines TRBV9 with TRBJ1-3, with unresolved D. The CDR3 covers 16 residues. Trimming took off 0 bases at V and 2 bases at J, with 12 bases between the two ends. CDR1 and CDR2 from the germline V gene are SGDLS and YYNGEE. The full variable domain, with the rest looked up from reference TRBV9 and TRBJ1-3, is DSGVTQTPKHLITATGQRVTLRCSPRSGDLSVYWYQQSLDQGLQFLIQYYNGEERAKGNILERFSAQQFPDLHSELNLSSLELGDSALYFCASSVDQLVAGNTIYFGEGSWLTVV.

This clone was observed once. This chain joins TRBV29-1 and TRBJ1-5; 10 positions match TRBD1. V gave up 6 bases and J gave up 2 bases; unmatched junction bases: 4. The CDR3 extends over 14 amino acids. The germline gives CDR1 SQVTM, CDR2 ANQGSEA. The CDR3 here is CSVGTGEGNQPQHF. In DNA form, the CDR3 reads TGCAGCGTGGGGACAGGGGAGGGCAATCAGCCCCAGCATTTT.

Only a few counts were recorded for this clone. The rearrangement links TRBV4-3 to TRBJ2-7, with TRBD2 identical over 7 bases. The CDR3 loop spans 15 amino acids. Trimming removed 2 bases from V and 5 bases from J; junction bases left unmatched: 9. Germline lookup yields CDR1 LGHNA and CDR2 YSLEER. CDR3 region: CASSQQPSGVHEQYF. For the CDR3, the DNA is TGCGCCAGCAGCCAACAGCCTAGCGGCGTCCACGAGCAGTACTTC.

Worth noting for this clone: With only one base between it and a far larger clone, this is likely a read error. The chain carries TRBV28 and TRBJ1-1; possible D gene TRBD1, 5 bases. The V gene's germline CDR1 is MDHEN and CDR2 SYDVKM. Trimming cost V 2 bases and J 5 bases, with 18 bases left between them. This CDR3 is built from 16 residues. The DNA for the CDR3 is TGTGCCAGCAGTTTAGCGATCGGGCAGGAGGGGACTGAAGCTTTCTTT. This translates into CASSLAIGQEGTEAFF. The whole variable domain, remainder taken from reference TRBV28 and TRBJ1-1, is DVKVTQSSRYLVKRTGEKVFLECVQDMDHENMFWYRQDPGLGLRLIYFSYDVKMKEKGDIPEGYSVSREKKERFSLILESASTNQTSMYLCASSLAIGQEGTEAFFGQGTRLTVV.

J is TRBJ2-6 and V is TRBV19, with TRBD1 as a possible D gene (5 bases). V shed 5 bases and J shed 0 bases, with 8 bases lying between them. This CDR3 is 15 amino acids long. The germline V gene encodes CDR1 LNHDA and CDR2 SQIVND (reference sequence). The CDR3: CASSPGNSGANVLTF. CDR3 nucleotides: TGTGCCAGTAGTCCAGGGAACTCTGGGGCCAACGTCCTGACTTTC.

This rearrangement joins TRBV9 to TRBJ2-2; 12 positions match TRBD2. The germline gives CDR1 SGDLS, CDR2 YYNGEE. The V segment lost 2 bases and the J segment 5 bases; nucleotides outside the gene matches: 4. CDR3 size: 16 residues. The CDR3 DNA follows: TGTGCCAGCAGCGTCCAGACTAGCGGGAGTACCGGGGAGCTGTTTTTT. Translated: CASSVQTSGSTGELFF.

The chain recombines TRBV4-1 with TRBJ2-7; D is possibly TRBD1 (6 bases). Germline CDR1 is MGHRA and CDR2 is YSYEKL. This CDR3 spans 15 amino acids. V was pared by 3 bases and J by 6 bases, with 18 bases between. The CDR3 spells CASSHRDTSPFEQYF. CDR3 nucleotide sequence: TGCGCCAGCAGCCACCGGGACACCAGCCCTTTCGAGCAGTACTTC.

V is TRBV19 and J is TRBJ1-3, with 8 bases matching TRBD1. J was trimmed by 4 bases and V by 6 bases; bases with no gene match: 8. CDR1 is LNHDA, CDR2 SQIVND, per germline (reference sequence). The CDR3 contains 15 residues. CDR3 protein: CASSQSGQAGNTIYF. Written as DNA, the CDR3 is TGTGCCAGTAGCCAATCGGGACAGGCAGGAAACACCATATATTTT. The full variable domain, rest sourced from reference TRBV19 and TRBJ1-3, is DGGITQSPKYLFRKEGQNVTLSCEQNLNHDAMYWYRQDPGQGLRLIYYSQIVNDFQKGDIAEGYSVSREKKESFPLTVTSAQKNPTAFYLCASSQSGQAGNTIYFGEGSWLTVV.

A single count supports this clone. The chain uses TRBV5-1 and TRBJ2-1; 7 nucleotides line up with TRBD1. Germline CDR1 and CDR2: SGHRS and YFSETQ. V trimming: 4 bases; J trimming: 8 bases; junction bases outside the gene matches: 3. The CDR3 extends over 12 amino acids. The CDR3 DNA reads TGCGCCAGCAGCCCCCAGGGGGATGAGCAGTTCTTC. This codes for CASSPQGDEQFF.

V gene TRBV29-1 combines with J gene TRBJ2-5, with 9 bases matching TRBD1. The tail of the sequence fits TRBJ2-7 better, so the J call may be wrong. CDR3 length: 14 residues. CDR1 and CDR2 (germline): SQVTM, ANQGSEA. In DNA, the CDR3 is TGCAGCGCCGGATTGTCGGGACAGGGAGGCGAGCAGTACTTC. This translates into CSAGLSGQGGEQYF.

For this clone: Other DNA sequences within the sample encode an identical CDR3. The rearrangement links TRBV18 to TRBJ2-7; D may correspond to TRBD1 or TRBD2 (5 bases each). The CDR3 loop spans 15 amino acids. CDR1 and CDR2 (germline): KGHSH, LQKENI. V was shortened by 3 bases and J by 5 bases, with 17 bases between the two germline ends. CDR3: CASSPRAPMGDEQYF. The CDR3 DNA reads TGTGCCAGCTCACCCCGGGCTCCAATGGGGGACGAGCAGTACTTC.

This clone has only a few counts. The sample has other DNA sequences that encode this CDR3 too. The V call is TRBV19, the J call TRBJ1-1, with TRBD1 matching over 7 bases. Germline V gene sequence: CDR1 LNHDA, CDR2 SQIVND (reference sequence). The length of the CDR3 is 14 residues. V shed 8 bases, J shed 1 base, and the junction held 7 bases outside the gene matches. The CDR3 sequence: CASSYDRANTEAFF. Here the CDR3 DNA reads TGTGCCAGTTCATACGACAGGGCGAACACTGAAGCTTTCTTT.

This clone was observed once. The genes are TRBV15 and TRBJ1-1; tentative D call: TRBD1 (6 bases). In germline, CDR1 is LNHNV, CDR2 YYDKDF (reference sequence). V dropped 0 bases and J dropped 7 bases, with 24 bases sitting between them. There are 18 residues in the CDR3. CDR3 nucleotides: TGTGCCACCAGCAGAGATCAATTGGAAGACTATTGGGGGCGTGAAGCTTTCTTT. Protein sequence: CATSRDQLEDYWGREAFF.

Here the CDR3 reads CASSSPPGNTEAFF. The CDR3 region has the DNA TGTGCCAGCAGCTCACCCCCAGGGAACACTGAAGCTTTCTTT. This sequence joins TRBV7-2 and TRBJ1-1; D ambiguous. CDR3 size: 14 residues. Germline loops: CDR1 SGHTA, CDR2 FQGNSA. The V end lost 4 bases, the J end lost 1 base, and 10 bases lay between the germline ends.

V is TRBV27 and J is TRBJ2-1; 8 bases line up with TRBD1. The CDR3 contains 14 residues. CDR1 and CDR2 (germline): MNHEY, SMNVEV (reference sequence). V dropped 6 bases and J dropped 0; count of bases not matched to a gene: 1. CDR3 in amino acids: CASRQGGSYNEQFF. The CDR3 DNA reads TGTGCCAGCAGACAGGGGGGCTCCTACAATGAGCAGTTCTTC.

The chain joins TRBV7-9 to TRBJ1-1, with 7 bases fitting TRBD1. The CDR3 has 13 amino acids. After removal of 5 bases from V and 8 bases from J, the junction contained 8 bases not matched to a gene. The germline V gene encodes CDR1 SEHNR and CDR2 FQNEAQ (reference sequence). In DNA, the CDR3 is TGTGCCAGCAGCCCCCTGGGAGGGGGCGAAGCTTTCTTT. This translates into CASSPLGGGEAFF.